The rows below give T cell receptor beta chains drawn from one sample of a study of glioma-infiltrating T cells after dendritic cell vaccination. TCRdb's table, derived via immunoSEQ multiplex PCR, lists solely in-frame clones and lacks some. This table has tens of thousands of clones, around 90% appearing once. This specimen consisted of blood, obtained after dendritic cell vaccination. The receptor set was obtained from a human donor with glioblastoma. Each CDR3 is given with its conserved first and last residue. The D gene is left open where the match is weak. Clone size is given for some rows only: seen once, a few or many times, or a class if the clone is expanded.

D: .; J: TRBJ2-3; size: .; V: TRBV9; CDR3: CASSVDQFPTYTQYF; DNA: TGTGCCAGCAGCGTAGATCAGTTCCCCACCTATACGCAGTATTTT
D: .; J: TRBJ2-7; size: .; V: TRBV19; CDR3: CASSPRTATSYEQYF; DNA: TGTGCCAGTAGTCCGCGGACAGCTACCTCCTACGAGCAGTACTTC
D: TRBD1; J: TRBJ1-1; size: once; V: TRBV5-1; CDR3: CASSQTSGQGGTEAFF; DNA: TGCGCCAGCAGCCAAACATCGGGACAGGGAGGTACTGAAGCTTTCTTT
D: .; J: TRBJ2-3; size: .; V: TRBV14; CDR3: CASSQLAPRRDTQYF; DNA: TGTGCCAGCAGCCAACTAGCCCCAAGGAGAGATACGCAGTATTTT
D: .; J: TRBJ2-5; size: .; V: TRBV2; CDR3: CASILAPQETQYF; DNA: TGTGCCAGCATCTTAGCGCCCCAAGAGACCCAGTACTTC
D: TRBD1; J: TRBJ1-2; size: .; V: TRBV10-1; CDR3: CASSGRGQIGYTF; DNA: TGCGCCAGCAGTGGCAGGGGGCAAATTGGCTACACCTTC
D: TRBD2; J: TRBJ2-3; size: few; V: TRBV7-6; CDR3: CASQGLAGTDTQYF; DNA: TGTGCCAGCCAGGGACTAGCGGGCACAGATACGCAGTATTTT
D: .; J: TRBJ1-3; size: .; V: TRBV5-3; CDR3: CARGRGRRGNTIYF; DNA: TGTGCCAGAGGCCGAGGGCGAAGAGGAAACACCATATATTTT
D: TRBD1; J: TRBJ2-5; size: .; V: TRBV5-1; CDR3: CASSSQQGVQETQYF; DNA: TGCGCCAGCAGCTCCCAGCAGGGGGTCCAAGAGACCCAGTACTTC
D: .; J: TRBJ2-7; size: .; V: TRBV30; CDR3: CAWSVRGLSPYEQYF; DNA: TGTGCCTGGAGTGTACGGGGTTTGTCTCCCTACGAGCAGTACTTC
D: .; J: TRBJ1-3; size: .; V: TRBV5-1; CDR3: CASSLDRQSGNTIYF; DNA: TGCGCCAGCAGCTTGGACAGGCAATCTGGAAACACCATATATTTT
D: TRBD1; J: TRBJ2-7; size: once; V: TRBV18; CDR3: CASSPFRDRAYEQYF; DNA: TGTGCCAGCTCACCTTTCCGGGACAGGGCCTACGAGCAGTACTTC
D: TRBD1; J: TRBJ1-2; size: .; V: TRBV18; CDR3: CASSPTRDRGNGYTF; DNA: TGTGCCAGCTCACCAACCCGGGACAGGGGTAATGGCTACACCTTC
D: .; J: TRBJ2-4; size: .; V: TRBV6-4; CDR3: CASSEKAGNIQYF; DNA: TGTGCCAGCAGTGAAAAGGCGGGGAACATTCAGTACTTC
D: TRBD2; J: TRBJ2-2; size: .; V: TRBV5-6; CDR3: CASSFEAGVFTGELFF; DNA: TGTGCCAGCAGCTTCGAGGCGGGAGTCTTCACCGGGGAGCTGTTTTTT
D: TRBD1; J: TRBJ1-2; size: once; V: TRBV7-9; CDR3: CASSLGTGTYGYTF; DNA: TGTGCCAGCAGCTTAGGGACAGGGACCTATGGCTACACCTTC
D: TRBD2; J: TRBJ2-3; size: .; V: TRBV13; CDR3: CASRYLAGQANTQYF; DNA: TGTGCCAGCAGGTATCTAGCGGGCCAAGCGAATACGCAGTATTTT
D: .; J: TRBJ1-1; size: .; V: TRBV2; CDR3: CASREEAGGTEAFF; DNA: TGTGCCAGCAGAGAGGAGGCGGGGGGCACTGAAGCTTTCTTT
D: .; J: TRBJ2-2; size: .; V: TRBV12-5; CDR3: CASGLGRGGELFF; DNA: TGTGCTAGTGGTTTGGGTCGAGGCGGGGAGCTGTTTTTT
D: TRBD1; J: TRBJ1-4; size: .; V: TRBV5-1; CDR3: CASSSGQPQEKLFF; DNA: TGCGCCAGCAGCTCGGGACAGCCCCAGGAAAAACTGTTTTTT
D: .; J: TRBJ2-1; size: .; V: TRBV5-1; CDR3: CASSLEWQGSYNEQFF; DNA: TGCGCCAGCAGCTTGGAATGGCAGGGGTCCTACAATGAGCAGTTCTTC
D: .; J: TRBJ2-1; size: .; V: TRBV19; CDR3: CASSKIEGHPYNEQFF; DNA: TGTGCCAGTAGTAAAATCGAGGGACATCCATACAATGAGCAGTTCTTC